This TCR beta chain originates from a study of OX40 agonist ivuxolimab in advanced cancers. The wider study: A history of anti-PD-1, anti-PD-L1 or anti-CTLA-4 therapy was acceptable, and 40% had some.

Produced via immunoSEQ multiplex PCR; TCRdb's table is partial and in-frame only. The data show around 76,000 clones, around 87% seen once. This clone has a handful of counts. The antigen remains unidentified. The V gene's germline CDR1 is MNHNY and CDR2 SVGAGI (reference sequence). CDR3 length: 16 residues. V shed 5 bases and J 7 bases; nucleotides not matched to a gene: 12. Study-level results: Dose levels from 0.1 to 3.0 mg/kg saw CD4+ and CD8+ blood T cells expand clonally by week 6.

The gene calls are TRBV6-6 and TRBJ2-1, with 9 bases identical to TRBD1. The sequence derives from an adult with an advanced solid tumor such as melanoma, head and neck, liver or kidney cancer. The sample consisted of CD4+ or CD8+ T cells sorted from blood, taken in a trial of the OX40 agonist ivuxolimab. The CDR3 spells CASSPGSSDRGNEQFF. The DNA of the CDR3 is TGTGCCAGCAGTCCCGGATCCTCCGACAGGGGGAATGAGCAGTTCTTC.